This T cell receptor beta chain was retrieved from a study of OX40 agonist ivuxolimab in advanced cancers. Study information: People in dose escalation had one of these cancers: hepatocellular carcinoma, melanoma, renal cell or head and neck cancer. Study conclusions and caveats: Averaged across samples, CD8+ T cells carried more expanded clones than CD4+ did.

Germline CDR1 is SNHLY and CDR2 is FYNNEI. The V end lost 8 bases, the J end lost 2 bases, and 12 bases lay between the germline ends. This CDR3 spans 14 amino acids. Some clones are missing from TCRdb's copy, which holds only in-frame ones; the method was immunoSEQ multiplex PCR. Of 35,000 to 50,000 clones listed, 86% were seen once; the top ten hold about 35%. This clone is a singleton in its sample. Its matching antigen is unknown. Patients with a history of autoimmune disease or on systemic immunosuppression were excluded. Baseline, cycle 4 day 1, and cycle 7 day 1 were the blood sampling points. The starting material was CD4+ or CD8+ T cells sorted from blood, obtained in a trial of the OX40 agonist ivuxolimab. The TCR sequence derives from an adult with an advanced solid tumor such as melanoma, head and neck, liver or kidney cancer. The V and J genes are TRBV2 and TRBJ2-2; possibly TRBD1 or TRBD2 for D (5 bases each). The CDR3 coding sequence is TGTGCCAGCCGTCCGGGACCCAACACCGGGGAGCTGTTTTTT. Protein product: CASRPGPNTGELFF. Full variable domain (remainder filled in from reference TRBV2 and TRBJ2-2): EPEVTQTPSHQVTQMGQEVILRCVPISNHLYFYWYRQILGQKVEFLVSFYNNEISEKSEIFDDQFSVERPDGSNFTLKIRSTKLEDSAMYFCASRPGPNTGELFFGEGSRLTVL.